This is a list of T cell receptor beta chains from one sample in a study of shared clonotypes between healthy human individuals. Profiling relied on immunoSEQ multiplex PCR, and the TCRdb table lists in-frame clones only, not all of them. The sample contains around 510,000 clones, roughly four fifths of which appear only once. The sequenced sample consisted of PBMCs. The receptors stem from a woman aged 40 to 49 in good health. Some clones in this sample may be carry-over from other donors' samples. Both conserved end residues are part of each CDR3. A D gene is named only where the DNA matches it firmly. Expanded clones are given a class, and other clones once, few, many or no size at all.

>TRBV7-2|TRBD1|.|TRBJ1-1|13
TGTGCCAGCAGCTTAGGGCAGGGGGTTGAAGCTTTCTTT
CASSLGQGVEAFF
>TRBV5-6|.|once|TRBJ2-1|15
TGTGCCAGCAGCTTGTTTGGACGGAACGACAATGAGCAGTTCTTC
CASSLFGRNDNEQFF
>TRBV7-2|.|.|TRBJ2-5|14
TGTGCCAGCAGCTCCACGGGAGCTTGGGGAGAGCAGTACTTC
CASSSTGAWGEQYF
>TRBV28|.|.|TRBJ1-4|17
TGTGCCAGCAGTTTAAGGCCCTCGGGGGGTACTAATGAAAAACTGTTTTTT
CASSLRPSGGTNEKLFF
>TRBV28|TRBD2|.|TRBJ2-1|16
TGTGCCAGCAGTTCCGCCGGGACTATGGTCTACAATGAGCAGTTCTTC
CASSSAGTMVYNEQFF
>TRBV30|TRBD1|few|TRBJ2-7|12
TGTGCCTTTACAGGGGGGACCCACGAGCAGTACTTC
CAFTGGTHEQYF
>TRBV7-2|TRBD1|.|TRBJ2-1|16
TGTGCCAGCAGCTCCCGGACAGGGGCCAACTACAATGAGCAGTTCTTC
CASSSRTGANYNEQFF
>TRBV29-1|TRBD1|.|TRBJ2-1|14
TGCAGCGTGGAGATGGGACAGGGTATCAATGAGCAGTTCTTC
CSVEMGQGINEQFF
>TRBV10-3|TRBD2|once|TRBJ2-3|17
TGTGCCATCAGTGGGGCTAGCGGGAAGGGGAGCACAGATACGCAGTATTTT
CAISGASGKGSTDTQYF
>TRBV27|TRBD1|.|TRBJ2-7|15
TGTGCCAGCACCCCGACAGGGCTCCCTACATACGAGCAGTACTTC
CASTPTGLPTYEQYF
>TRBV9|.|few|TRBJ2-1|16
TGTGCCAGCAGCCCGAGGGGGGCGGACTCCTACAATGAGCAGTTCTTC
CASSPRGADSYNEQFF
>TRBV4-1|TRBD1|.|TRBJ1-5|15
TGCGCCAGCAGCCAAGTTGGGACAGGGGATCAGCCCCAGCATTTT
CASSQVGTGDQPQHF
>TRBV27|TRBD2|.|TRBJ2-3|17
TGTGCCAGCAGTTTATGGGGGCTAGCGGGGGACCGGGATACGCAGTATTTT
CASSLWGLAGDRDTQYF
>TRBV28|.|.|TRBJ1-2|14
TGTGCCAGCAGTTTATATCCAGGGACATATGGCTACACCTTC
CASSLYPGTYGYTF
>TRBV11-2|.|.|TRBJ1-5|15
TGTGCCAGCAGCACACAGGGAGAGGACCATCAGCCCCAGCATTTT
CASSTQGEDHQPQHF
>TRBV19|TRBD2|.|TRBJ2-2|17
TGTGCCAGTAGTAGTTCGCGGCGGGGGGAAAACACCGGGGAGCTGTTTTTT
CASSSSRRGENTGELFF
>TRBV19|.|.|TRBJ2-6|17
TGTGCCAGTACCTACGACAGGGGAGGGTCTGGGGCCAACGTCCTGACTTTC
CASTYDRGGSGANVLTF
>TRBV18|.|.|TRBJ2-5|16
TGTGCCAGCTCACCGGCAGGCCCTGGGAGCCAAGAGACCCAGTACTTC
CASSPAGPGSQETQYF
>TRBV6-5|TRBD2|.|TRBJ2-3|12
TGTGCCAGCGGGAGGGGCACAGATACGCAGTATTTT
CASGRGTDTQYF
>TRBV6-1|.|.|TRBJ1-5|16
TGTGCCAGCAGTGAAGCCGGGGTTGGGGCTAATCAGCCCCAGCATTTT
CASSEAGVGANQPQHF
>TRBV27|.|.|TRBJ2-7|13
TGTGCCAGCAGTTCCCTCTTGGACCACGAGCAGTACTTC
CASSSLLDHEQYF
>TRBV7-9|.|.|TRBJ2-1|16
TGTGCCAGCAGCTTGAGGTTAGTCTCTGTTGACAATGAGCAGTTCTTC
CASSLRLVSVDNEQFF